This T cell receptor beta chain emerged from a study of blood T cells in healthy people across ages. Study-level background: Template switching recovered approximately one barcoded beta molecule for every two T cells. Study observations and caveats: Fewer expanded clones and more diversity marked long-lived versus aged donors. It was found that TCR beta diversity correlated strongly with the percentage of naive T cells.

Every sample had a minimum of 6 million PBMCs isolated. Primers used in a second PCR of roughly 6 to 12 cycles were a sample-barcoded 5' primer and a J-beta primer mix. TCRdb ran MiXCR on the 5' RACE reads and lists one entry per CDR3 protein. The data show about a million distinct CDR3 sequences, roughly half seen once. A note on this clonotype: Its antigen is unidentified.

V lost 3 bases and J 10 bases, leaving 13 bases between the germline ends. The CDR3 consists of 14 residues. The sequenced sample was blood. The chain carries TRBV12-3 or TRBV12-4 and TRBJ1-6; tentative D call: TRBD1 (5 bases). The sequence was collected from a woman aged 55-75 years in good health. Here the CDR3 reads CASSFQGMRSPLHF. Here the CDR3 DNA reads TGTGCCAGCAGTTTTCAGGGTATGAGGTCACCCCTCCACTTT.